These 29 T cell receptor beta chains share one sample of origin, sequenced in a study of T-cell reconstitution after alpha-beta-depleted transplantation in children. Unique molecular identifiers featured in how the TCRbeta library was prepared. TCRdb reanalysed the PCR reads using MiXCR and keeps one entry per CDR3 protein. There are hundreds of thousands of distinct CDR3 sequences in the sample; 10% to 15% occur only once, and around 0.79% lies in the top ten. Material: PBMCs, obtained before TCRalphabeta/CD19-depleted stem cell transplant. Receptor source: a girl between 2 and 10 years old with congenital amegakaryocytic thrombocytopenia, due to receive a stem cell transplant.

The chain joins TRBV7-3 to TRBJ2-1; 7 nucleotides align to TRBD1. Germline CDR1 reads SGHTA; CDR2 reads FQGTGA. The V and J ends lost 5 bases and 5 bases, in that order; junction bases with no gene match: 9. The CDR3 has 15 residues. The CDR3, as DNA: TGTGCCAGCAGCCCCCAGGGGGTAGCTAACAATGAGCAGTTCTTC. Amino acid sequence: CASSPQGVANNEQFF.

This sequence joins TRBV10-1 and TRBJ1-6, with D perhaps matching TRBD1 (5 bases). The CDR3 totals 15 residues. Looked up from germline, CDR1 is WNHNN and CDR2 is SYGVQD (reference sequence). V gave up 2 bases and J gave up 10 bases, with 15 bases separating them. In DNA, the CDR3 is TGCGCCAGCAGTGAGCACCGGGGGTCCAGGTCACCCCTCCACTTT. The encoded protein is CASSEHRGSRSPLHF.

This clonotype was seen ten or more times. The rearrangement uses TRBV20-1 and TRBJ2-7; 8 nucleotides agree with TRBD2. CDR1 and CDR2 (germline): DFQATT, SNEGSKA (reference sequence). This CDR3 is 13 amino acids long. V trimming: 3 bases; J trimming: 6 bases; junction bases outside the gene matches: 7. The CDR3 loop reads CSARGTRLLEQYF. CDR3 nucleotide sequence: TGCAGTGCTAGGGGGACTAGATTACTCGAGCAGTACTTC.

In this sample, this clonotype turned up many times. Written as DNA, the CDR3 is TGCGCCAGCAGCTTAACGGGAGAATCGTTGGATACGCAGTATTTT. It specifies CASSLTGESLDTQYF. The genes are TRBV5-1 and TRBJ2-3; possibly TRBD2 for D (6 bases). This CDR3 contains 15 residues. V lost 2 bases and J lost 6, with 16 bases in between. CDR1 is SGHRS and CDR2 is YFSETQ in the germline V gene.

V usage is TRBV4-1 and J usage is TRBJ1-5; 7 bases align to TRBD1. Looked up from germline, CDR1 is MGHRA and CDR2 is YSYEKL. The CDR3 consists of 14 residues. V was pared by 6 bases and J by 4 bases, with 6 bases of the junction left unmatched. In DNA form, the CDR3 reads TGCGCCAGCAGGGAACAGGGGATGAATCAGCCCCAGCATTTT. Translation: CASREQGMNQPQHF.

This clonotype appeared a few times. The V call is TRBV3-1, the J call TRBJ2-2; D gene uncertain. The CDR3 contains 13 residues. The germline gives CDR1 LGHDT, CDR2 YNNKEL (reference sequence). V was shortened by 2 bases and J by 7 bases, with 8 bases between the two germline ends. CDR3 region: CASSQQPVGELFF. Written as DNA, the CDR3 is TGTGCCAGCAGCCAACAGCCTGTCGGGGAGCTGTTTTTT.

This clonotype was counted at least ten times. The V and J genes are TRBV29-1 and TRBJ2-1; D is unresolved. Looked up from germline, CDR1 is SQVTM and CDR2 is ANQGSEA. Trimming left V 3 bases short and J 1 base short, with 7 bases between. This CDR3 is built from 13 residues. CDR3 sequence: CSVDAISYNEQFF. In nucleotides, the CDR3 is TGCAGCGTTGATGCGATTTCCTACAATGAGCAGTTCTTC.

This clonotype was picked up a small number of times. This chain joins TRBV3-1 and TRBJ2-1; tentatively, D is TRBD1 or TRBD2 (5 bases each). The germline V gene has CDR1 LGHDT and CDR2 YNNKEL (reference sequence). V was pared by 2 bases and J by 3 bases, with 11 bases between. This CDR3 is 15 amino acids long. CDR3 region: CASSQPGPNYNEQFF. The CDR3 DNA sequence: TGTGCCAGCAGCCAACCGGGACCGAACTACAATGAGCAGTTCTTC.

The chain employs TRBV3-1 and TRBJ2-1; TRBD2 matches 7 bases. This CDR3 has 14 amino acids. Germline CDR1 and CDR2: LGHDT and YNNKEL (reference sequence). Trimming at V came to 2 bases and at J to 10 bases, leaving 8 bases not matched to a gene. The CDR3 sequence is CASSQLSGDVEQFF. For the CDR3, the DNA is TGTGCCAGCAGCCAACTCAGCGGGGACGTCGAGCAGTTCTTC.

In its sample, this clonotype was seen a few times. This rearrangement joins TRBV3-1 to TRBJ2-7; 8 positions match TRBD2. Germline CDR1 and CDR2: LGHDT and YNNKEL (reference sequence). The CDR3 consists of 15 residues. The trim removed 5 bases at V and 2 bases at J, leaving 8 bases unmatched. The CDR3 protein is CASSSTSGNPYEQYF. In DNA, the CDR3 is TGTGCCAGCAGCTCTACTAGCGGCAACCCCTACGAGCAGTACTTC.

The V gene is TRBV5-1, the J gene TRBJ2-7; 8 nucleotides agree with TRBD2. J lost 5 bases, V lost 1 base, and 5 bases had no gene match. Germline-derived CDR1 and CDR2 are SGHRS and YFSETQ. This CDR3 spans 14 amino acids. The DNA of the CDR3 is TGCGCCAGCAGCTTGCTAGCGGGTAAGGACGAGCAGTACTTC. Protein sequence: CASSLLAGKDEQYF.

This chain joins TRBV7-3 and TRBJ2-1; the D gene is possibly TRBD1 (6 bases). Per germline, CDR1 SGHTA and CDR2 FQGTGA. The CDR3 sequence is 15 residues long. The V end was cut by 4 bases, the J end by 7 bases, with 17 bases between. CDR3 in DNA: TGTGCCAGCAGCTATGGCCAGGGGACCCTTAATGAGCAGTTCTTC. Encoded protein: CASSYGQGTLNEQFF.

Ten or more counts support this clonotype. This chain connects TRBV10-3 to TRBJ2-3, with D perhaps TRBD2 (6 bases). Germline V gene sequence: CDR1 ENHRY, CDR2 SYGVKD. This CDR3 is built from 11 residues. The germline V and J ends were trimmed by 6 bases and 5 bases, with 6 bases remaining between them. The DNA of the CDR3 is TGTGCCATCAGGCGGGGAGATACGCAGTATTTT. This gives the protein CAIRRGDTQYF.

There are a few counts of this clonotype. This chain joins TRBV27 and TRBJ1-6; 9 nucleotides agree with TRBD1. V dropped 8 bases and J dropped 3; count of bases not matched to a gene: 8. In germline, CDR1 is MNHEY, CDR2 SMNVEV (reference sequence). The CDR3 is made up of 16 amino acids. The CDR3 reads CASGDTGGFYNSPLHF. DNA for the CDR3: TGTGCCAGCGGCGACACAGGGGGCTTCTATAATTCACCCCTCCACTTT.

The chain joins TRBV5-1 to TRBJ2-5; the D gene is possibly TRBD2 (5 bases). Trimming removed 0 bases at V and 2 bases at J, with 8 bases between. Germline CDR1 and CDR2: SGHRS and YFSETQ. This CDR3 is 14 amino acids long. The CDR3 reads CASSLGGKQETQYF. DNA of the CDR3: TGCGCCAGCAGCTTGGGAGGGAAACAAGAGACCCAGTACTTC. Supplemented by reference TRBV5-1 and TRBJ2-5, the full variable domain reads KAGVTQTPRYLIKTRGQQVTLSCSPISGHRSVSWYQQTPGQGLQFLFEYFSETQRNKGNFPGRFSGRQFSNSRSEMNVSTLELGDSALYLCASSLGGKQETQYFGPGTRLLVL.

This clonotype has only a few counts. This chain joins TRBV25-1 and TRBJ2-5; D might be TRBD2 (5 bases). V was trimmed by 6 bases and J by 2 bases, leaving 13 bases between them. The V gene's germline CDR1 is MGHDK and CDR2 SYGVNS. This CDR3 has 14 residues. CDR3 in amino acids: CASSERREQETQYF. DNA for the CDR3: TGTGCCAGCAGCGAGCGACGGGAACAAGAGACCCAGTACTTC.

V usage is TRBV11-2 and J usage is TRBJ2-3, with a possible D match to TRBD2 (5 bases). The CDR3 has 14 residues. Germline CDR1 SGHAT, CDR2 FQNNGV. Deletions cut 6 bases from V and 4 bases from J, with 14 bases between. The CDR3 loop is CASRTPDGADTQYF. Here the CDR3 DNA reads TGTGCCAGCAGAACGCCGGACGGGGCAGATACGCAGTATTTT.

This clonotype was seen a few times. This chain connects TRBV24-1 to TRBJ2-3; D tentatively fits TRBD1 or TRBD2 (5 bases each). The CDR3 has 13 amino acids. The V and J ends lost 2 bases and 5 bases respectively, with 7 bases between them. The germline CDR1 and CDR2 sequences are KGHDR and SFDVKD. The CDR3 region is CATSDWDQDTQYF. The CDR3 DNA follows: TGTGCCACCAGTGATTGGGACCAAGATACGCAGTATTTT.

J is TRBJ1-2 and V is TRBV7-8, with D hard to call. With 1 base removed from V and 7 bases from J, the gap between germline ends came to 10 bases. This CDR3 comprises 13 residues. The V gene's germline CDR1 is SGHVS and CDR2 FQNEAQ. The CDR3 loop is CASSLGQSFGYTF. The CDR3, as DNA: TGTGCCAGCAGCTTAGGGCAGAGCTTTGGCTACACCTTC.

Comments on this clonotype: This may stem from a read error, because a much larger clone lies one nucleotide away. CDR3 in amino acids: CSAGVGQPYVEQFF. The CDR3 DNA reads TGCAGCGCTGGGGTCGGACAACCCTACGTGGAGCAGTTCTTC. The rearrangement uses TRBV29-1 and TRBJ2-7, with D perhaps matching TRBD1 (5 bases). The DNA end favors TRBJ2-1, so the J call may be wrong. The CDR3 has 14 amino acids. Germline V gene lookup returns CDR1 SQVTM and CDR2 ANQGSEA.

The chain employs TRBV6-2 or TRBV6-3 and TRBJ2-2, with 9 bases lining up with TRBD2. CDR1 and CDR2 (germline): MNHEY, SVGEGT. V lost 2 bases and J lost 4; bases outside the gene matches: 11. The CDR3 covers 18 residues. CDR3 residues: CASSYTPWTSDRTGELFF. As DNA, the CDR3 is TGTGCCAGCAGTTACACCCCTTGGACTAGCGATCGCACCGGGGAGCTGTTTTTT.

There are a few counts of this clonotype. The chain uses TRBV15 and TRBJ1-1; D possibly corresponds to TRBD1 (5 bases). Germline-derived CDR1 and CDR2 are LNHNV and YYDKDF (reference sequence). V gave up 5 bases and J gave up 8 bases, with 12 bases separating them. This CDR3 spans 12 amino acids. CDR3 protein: CATSVSGTEAFF. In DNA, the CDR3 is TGTGCCACCAGCGTCTCGGGGACCGAAGCTTTCTTT. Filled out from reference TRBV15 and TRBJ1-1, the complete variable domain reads DAMVIQNPRYQVTQFGKPVTLSCSQTLNHNVMYWYQQKSSQAPKLLFHYYDKDFNNEADTPDNFQSRRPNTSFCFLDIRSPGLGDTAMYLCATSVSGTEAFFGQGTRLTVV.

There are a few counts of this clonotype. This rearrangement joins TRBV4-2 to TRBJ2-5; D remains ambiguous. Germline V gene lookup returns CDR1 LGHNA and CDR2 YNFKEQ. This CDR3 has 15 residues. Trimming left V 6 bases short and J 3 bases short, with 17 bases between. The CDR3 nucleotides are TGTGCCAGCAGTCCCGACCCCAATACGGAAGAGACCCAGTACTTC. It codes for CASSPDPNTEETQYF.

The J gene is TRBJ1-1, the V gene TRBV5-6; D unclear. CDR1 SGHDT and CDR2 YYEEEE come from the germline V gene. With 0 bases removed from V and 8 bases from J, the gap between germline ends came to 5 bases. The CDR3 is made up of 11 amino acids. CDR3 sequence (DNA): TGTGCCAGCAGCTTGGCAGCCGAAGCTTTCTTT. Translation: CASSLAAEAFF.

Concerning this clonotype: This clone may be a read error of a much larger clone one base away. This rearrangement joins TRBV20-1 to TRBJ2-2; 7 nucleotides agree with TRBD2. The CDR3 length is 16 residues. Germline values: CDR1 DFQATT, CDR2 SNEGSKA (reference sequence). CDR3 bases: TGCTGTGCTAGAGACGGCGGGAGCGCTGGGACCGGGGAGCTGTTTTTT. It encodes CCARDGGSAGTGELFF.

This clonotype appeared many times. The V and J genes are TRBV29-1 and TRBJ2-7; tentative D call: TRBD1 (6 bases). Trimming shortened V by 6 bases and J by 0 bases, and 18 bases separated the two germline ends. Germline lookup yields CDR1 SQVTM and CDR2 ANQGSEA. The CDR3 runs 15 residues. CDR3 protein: CSVATGTLDSYEQYF. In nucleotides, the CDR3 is TGCAGCGTCGCAACCGGGACACTAGACTCCTACGAGCAGTACTTC.

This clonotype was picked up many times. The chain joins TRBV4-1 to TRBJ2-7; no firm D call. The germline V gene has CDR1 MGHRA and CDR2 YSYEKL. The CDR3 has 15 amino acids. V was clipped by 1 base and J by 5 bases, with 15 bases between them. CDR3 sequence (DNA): TGCGCCAGCAGCCAAGGGGCAGTGCTACGCGACGAGCAGTACTTC. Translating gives CASSQGAVLRDEQYF.

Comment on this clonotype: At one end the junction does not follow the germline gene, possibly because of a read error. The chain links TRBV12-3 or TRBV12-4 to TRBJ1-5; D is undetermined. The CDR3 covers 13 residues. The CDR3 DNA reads TGTGCCAGCAGTTTGAATGGCAATCACCCCCAGCATTTT. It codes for CASSLNGNHPQHF.

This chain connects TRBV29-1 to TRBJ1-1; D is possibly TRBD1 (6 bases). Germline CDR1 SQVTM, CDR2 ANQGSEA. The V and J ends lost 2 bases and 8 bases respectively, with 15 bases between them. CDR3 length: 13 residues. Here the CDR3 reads CSVEWRGNNEAFF. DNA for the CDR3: TGCAGCGTTGAATGGAGGGGGAATAACGAAGCTTTCTTT.